This T cell receptor (beta chain) was obtained from a study of blood T cell repertoires in COVID-19. About the research overall: PBMCs, B-cell-depleted T cells, or T cells provided the cDNA or gDNA that made up the material.

Seattle patient enrollment occurred during active infection, with longitudinal follow-up thereafter. Original processing notes: Amplification from reference gene primers served as the basis for estimated nucleated cell counts. TCRdb keeps only in-frame clones here, not all; method: immunoSEQ multiplex PCR. That table supplies the V and J calls and clone size; D and trimming were determined from the DNA. The sample holds 100,000 to 150,000 clones, around nine tenths seen once. CDR1 is MNHEY, CDR2 SVGAGI, per germline. The CDR3 runs to 14 residues. Between the trimmed V and J ends, which lost 8 bases and 5 bases, there was a span of 18 bases.

What was sequenced was peripheral blood. The chain uses TRBV6-5 and TRBJ2-5; TRBD1 might be the D (7 bases). This receptor was taken from a man in his fifties or sixties with COVID-19, enrolled during active disease. The CDR3 DNA reads as TGTGCCAGCGTCCCTTCAGGGGGGCGGGAGACCCAGTACTTC. This gives the protein CASVPSGGRETQYF.